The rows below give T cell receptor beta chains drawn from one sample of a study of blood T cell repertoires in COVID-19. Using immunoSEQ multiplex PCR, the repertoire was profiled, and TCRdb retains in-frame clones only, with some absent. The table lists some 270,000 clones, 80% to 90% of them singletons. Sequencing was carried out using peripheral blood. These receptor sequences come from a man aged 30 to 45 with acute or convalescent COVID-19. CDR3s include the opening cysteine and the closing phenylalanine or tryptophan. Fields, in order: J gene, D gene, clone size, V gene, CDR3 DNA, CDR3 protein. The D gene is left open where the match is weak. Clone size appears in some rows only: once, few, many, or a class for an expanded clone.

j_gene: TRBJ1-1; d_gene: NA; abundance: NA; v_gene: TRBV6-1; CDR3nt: TGTGCCAGCAGTGAACACAGGACCGAAGCTTTCTTT; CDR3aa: CASSEHRTEAFF
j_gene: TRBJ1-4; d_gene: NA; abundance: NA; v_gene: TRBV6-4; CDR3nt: TGTGCCAGCAGTGACTTCCCGGGTCAAAAACTGTTTTTT; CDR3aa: CASSDFPGQKLFF
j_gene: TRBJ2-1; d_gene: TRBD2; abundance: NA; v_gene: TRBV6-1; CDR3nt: TGTGCCAGCAGTGCAGGCGGACTAGCGGGGGGGGTTAATGAGCAGTTCTTC; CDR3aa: CASSAGGLAGGVNEQFF
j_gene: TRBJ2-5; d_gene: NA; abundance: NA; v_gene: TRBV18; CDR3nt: TGTGCCAGCTCTCCCGGACCGGGGGAGACCCAGTACTTC; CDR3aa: CASSPGPGETQYF
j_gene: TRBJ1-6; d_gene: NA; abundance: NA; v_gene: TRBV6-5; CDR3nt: TGTGCCAGCACCTTCGACAGCAGGAATTCACCCCTCCACTTT; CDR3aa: CASTFDSRNSPLHF
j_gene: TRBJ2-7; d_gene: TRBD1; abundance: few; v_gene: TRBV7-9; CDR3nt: TGTGCCATCACAGGGGGTAGGGCCTACGAGCAGTACTTC; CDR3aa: CAITGGRAYEQYF
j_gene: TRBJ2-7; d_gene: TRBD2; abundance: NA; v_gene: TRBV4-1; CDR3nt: TGCGCCAGCAGCCAAGTTTTAGCGGGACTAGCAATTTACGAGCAGTACTTC; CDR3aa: CASSQVLAGLAIYEQYF
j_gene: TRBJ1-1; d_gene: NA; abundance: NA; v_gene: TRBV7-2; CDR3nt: TGTGCCAGCAGCTCCTATGCCCGTACTGATGAAGCTTTCTTT; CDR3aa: CASSSYARTDEAFF
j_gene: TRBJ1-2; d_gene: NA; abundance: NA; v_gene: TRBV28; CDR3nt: TGTGCCAGCAGTTTCACTAACTATGGCTACACCTTC; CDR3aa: CASSFTNYGYTF
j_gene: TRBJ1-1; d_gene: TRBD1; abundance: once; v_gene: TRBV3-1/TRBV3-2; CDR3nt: TGTGCCAGCAGCCAATACACAGGGGAGGCAAACACTGAAGCTTTCTTT; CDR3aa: CASSQYTGEANTEAFF
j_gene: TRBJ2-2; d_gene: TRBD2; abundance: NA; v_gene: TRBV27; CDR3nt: TGTGCCAGCAGCCTATCAGCGGGATTGACCGGGGAGCTGTTTTTT; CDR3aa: CASSLSAGLTGELFF
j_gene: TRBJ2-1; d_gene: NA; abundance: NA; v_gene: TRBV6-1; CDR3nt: TGTGCCAGCAGTGAAGCGCTTCAGGGGGGTGAGCAGTTCTTC; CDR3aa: CASSEALQGGEQFF
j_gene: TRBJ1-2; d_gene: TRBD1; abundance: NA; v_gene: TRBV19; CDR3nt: TGTGCCAGTACCAGCGACAGGGGTTCGGCTGGCTACACCTTC; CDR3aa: CASTSDRGSAGYTF
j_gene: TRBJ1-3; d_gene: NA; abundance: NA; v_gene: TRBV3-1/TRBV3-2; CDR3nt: TGTGCCAGCAGACTCAAGGGGTCTGGAAACACCATATATTTT; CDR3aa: CASRLKGSGNTIYF
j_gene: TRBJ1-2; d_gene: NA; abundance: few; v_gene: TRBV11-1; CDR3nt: TGTGCCAGCAGCTCAAATACAGGGCCCTCTAACTATGGCTACACCTTC; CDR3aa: CASSSNTGPSNYGYTF
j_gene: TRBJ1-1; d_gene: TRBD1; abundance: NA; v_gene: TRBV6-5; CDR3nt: TGTGCCAGCAGTTGGGGACAGGCGAACACTGAAGCTTTCTTT; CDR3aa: CASSWGQANTEAFF
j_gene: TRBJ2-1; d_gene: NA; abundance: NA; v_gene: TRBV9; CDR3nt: TGTGCCAGCAGCGAGAGAGGGGGCTCCTACAATGAGCAGTTCTTC; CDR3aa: CASSERGGSYNEQFF
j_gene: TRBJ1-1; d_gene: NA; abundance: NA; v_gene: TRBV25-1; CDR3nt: TGTGCCAGCAGTAACACACCCCGGGGGGCAGCTTTCTTT; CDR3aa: CASSNTPRGAAFF
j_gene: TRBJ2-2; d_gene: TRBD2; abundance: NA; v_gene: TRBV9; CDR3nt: TGTGCCAGCAGCGTAGGTGTAGCGGGGGCCACCGGGGAGCTGTTTTTT; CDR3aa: CASSVGVAGATGELFF
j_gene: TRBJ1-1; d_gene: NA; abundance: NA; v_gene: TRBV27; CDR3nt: TGTGCCAGCAGGGGGGGGACGGTGAACACTGAAGCTTTCTTT; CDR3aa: CASRGGTVNTEAFF
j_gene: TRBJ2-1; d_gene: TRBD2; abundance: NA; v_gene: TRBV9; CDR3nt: TGTGCCAGCAGCTCCCGACTAGCGGGTTACAATGAGCAGTTCTTC; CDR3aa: CASSSRLAGYNEQFF
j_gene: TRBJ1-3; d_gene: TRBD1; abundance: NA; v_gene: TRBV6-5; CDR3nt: TGTGCCAGCAGTAGACAGGGCCTCTCTGGAAACACCATATATTTT; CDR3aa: CASSRQGLSGNTIYF
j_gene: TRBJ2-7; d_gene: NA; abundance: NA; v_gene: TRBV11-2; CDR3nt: TGTGCCAGCAGCTTAGTATTAGTCGGGAACCCCCTCGAGCAGTACTTC; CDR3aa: CASSLVLVGNPLEQYF
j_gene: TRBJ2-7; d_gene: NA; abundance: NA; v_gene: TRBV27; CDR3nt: TGTGCCAGCAGTTTGAGCCCCGACCACAGGGCCCGAGGGGACGAGCAGTACTTC; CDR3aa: CASSLSPDHRARGDEQYF
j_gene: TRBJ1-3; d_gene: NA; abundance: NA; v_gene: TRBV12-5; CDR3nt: TGTGCTAGTGGTAGGGGTCCGTCTGGAAACACCATATATTTT; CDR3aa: CASGRGPSGNTIYF
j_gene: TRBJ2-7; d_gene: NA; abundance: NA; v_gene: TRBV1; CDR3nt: TGCACCAGCAGCCACTCAGACAGGGGCTCCTACGAGCAGTACTTC; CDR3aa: CTSSHSDRGSYEQYF
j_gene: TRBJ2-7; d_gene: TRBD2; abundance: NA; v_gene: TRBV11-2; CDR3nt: TGTGCCAGCACCGATCGACGGGGGGGCTTCTACGAGCAGTACTTC; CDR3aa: CASTDRRGGFYEQYF
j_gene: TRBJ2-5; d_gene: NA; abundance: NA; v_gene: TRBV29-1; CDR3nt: TGCAGCGCCGTGGAGGGGTGGTTTACGGAGACCCAGTACTTC; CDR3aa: CSAVEGWFTETQYF
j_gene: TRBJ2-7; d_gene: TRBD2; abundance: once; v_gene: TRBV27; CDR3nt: TGTGCCAGCAGTTTAGGACTAGCGGGTCCCTACGAGCAGTACTTC; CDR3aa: CASSLGLAGPYEQYF
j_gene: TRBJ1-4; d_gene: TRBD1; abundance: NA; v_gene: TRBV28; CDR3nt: TGTGCCAGCAGTTTAGAGAGGCCGGACAGGCCAACTAATGAAAAACTGTTTTTT; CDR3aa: CASSLERPDRPTNEKLFF
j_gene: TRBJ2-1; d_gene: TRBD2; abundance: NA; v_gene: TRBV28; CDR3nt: TGTGCCAGCAAACTAGCGTGGAGCTCCTACAATGAGCAGTTCTTC; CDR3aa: CASKLAWSSYNEQFF
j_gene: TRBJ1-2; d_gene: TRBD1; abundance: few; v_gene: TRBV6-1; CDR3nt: TGTGCCAGCAGTGATAACAGGGGTAAGGATGGCGGCTACACCTTC; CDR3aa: CASSDNRGKDGGYTF
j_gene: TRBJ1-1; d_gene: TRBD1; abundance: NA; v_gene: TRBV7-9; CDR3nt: TGTGCCAGCAGCCCTTGGGGGGGACAGGGGGACACTGAAGCTTTCTTT; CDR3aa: CASSPWGGQGDTEAFF
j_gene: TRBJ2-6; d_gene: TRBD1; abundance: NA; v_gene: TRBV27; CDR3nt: TGTGCCAGCAGTTTAGGAACAGGGGGGAGCTCTGGGGCCAACGTCCTGACTTTC; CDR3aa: CASSLGTGGSSGANVLTF
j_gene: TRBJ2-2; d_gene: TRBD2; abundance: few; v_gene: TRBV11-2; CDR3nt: TGTGCCAGCAGCCCTTGGGCGGGGGACACCGGGGAGCTGTTTTTT; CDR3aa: CASSPWAGDTGELFF
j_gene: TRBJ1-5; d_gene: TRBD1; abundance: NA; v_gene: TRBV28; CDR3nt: TGTGCCAGCTGTGACAGGGTAGGGCCCAATCAGCCCCAGCATTTT; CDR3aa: CASCDRVGPNQPQHF
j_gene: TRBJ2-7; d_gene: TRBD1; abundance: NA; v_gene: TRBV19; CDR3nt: TGTGCCAGTCAGCCGCGGACAGGGGAAACCTACGAGCAGTACTTC; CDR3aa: CASQPRTGETYEQYF
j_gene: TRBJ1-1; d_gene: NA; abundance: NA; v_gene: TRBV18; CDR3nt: TGTGCCAGCTCGCTACAGGTCACGGAAGCTTTCTTT; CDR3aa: CASSLQVTEAFF
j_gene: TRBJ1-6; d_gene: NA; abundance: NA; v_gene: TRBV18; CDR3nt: TGTGCCAGCTCACACCGGGAGACTAATTCACCCCTCCACTTT; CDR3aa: CASSHRETNSPLHF
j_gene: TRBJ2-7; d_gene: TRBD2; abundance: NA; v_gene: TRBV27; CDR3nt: TGTGCCAGCAGTTTATCGTTCGGCACTAGCGGGATAAGAACCTACGAGCAGTACTTC; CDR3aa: CASSLSFGTSGIRTYEQYF
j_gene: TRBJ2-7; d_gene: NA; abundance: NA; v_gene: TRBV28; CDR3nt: TGTGCCAGCAGACGACGAGGCTATGGAAAGAGGGAATCCTACGAGCAGTACTTC; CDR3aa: CASRRRGYGKRESYEQYF
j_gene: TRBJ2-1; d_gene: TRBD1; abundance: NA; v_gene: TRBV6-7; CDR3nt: TGTGCCATCAGACAGGGGAGAAAGAGCTCCTACAATGAGCAGTTCTTC; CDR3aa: CAIRQGRKSSYNEQFF
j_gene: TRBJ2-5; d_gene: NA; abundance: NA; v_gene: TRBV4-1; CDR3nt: TGCGCCAGCAGCCAAGCGATTGCTCAGGGAAACACCCAGTACTTC; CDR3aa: CASSQAIAQGNTQYF
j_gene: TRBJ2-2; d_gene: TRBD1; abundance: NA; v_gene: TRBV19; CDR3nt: TGTGCCAGTAGTATACCGGGGACAGGGAACACCGGGGAGCTGTTTTTT; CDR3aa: CASSIPGTGNTGELFF
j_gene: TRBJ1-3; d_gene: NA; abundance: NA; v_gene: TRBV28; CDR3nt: TGTGCCAGCAAATCGGGGGACTCTGGAAACACCATATATTTT; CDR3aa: CASKSGDSGNTIYF
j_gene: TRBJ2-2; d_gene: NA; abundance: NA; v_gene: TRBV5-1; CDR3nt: TGCGCCAGCAGCATTAGGAGGGCCAACACCGGGGAGCTGTTTTTT; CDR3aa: CASSIRRANTGELFF
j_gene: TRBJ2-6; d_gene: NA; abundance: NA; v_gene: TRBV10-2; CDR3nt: TGCGCCAGCAGTCAGGGGACTGGGGCCAACGTCCTGACTTTC; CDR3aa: CASSQGTGANVLTF
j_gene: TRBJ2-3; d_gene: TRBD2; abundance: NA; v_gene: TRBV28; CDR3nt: TGTGCCAGCAGTTTGGGGGCGAAGCGGGGGGTATACACAGATACGCAGTATTTT; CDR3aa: CASSLGAKRGVYTDTQYF
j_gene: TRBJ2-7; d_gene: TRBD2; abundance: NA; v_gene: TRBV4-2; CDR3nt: TGTGCCAGCAGCTATAGCGGGAGACAAGTCCTGCTCTACGAGCAGTACTTC; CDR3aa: CASSYSGRQVLLYEQYF
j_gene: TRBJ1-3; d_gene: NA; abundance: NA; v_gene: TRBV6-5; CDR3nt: TGTGCCAGCAGTTACAGGAGGGGCGCGGGAAACACCATATATTTT; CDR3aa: CASSYRRGAGNTIYF
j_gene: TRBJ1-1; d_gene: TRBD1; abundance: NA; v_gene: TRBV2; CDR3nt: TGCTGCGGGCAGGGGGCTTCGAACACTGAAGCTTTCTTT; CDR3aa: CCGQGASNTEAFF
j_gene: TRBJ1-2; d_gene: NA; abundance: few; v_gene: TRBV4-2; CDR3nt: TGTGCCAGCACCGGACCGACAGGCGTTACCTATGGCTACACCTTC; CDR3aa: CASTGPTGVTYGYTF
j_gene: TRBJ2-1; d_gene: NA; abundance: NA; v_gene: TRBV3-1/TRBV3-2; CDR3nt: TGTGCCAGCAGTCGACAGGAGGCTGAGCAGTTCTTC; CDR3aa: CASSRQEAEQFF
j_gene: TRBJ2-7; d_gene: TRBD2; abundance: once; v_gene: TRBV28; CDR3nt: TGTGCCAGCAGTTTCACCGGCGGGAGATACGAGCAGTACTTC; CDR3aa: CASSFTGGRYEQYF